This record looks at one T cell receptor beta chain sequence and its context. Its target is unknown. The same CDR3 can be traced to other DNA sequences in this sample. These data originate in a study of T cell responses to AZD1222 COVID-19 vaccine. Study-wide points: No day 14 peak samples; only post-peak repertoires were characterized. A rise in Spike-specific TCR breadth and depth followed two AZD1222 doses.

The germline V gene encodes CDR1 SNHLY and CDR2 FYNNEI. The CDR3 is 12 residues long. Trimming removed 4 bases at V and 0 bases at J, with 2 bases between. Sequencing was performed with immunoSEQ multiplex PCR; in TCRdb, only in-frame clones are kept and a portion is missing. The sample contains roughly 250,000 clones, 80% to 95% of which appear only once. The chain employs TRBV2 and TRBJ2-3; D gene uncertain. The specimen was peripheral blood, collected on day 0 of AZD1222 vaccination. The receptor's source is an adult in good health. The CDR3 reads CASSVSTDTQYF. In DNA, the CDR3 is TGTGCCAGCAGTGTTAGCACAGATACGCAGTATTTT.